This T cell receptor beta chain derives from a study of T cell responses to AZD1222 COVID-19 vaccine (dated by TCRdb to the early 2020s). Background on the whole study: A total of under 250 trial participants underwent TCR sequencing, of whom about 200 had received two doses of AZD1222 and 26 had received two doses of the MenACWY control vaccine. Trial participants were enrolled by age into 18-55, 56-69 and 70-plus year subgroups, with roughly 160, 29 and 62 TCR-sequenced participants respectively. Results the study describes overall, beyond this receptor: Conclusions about previously exposed vaccinees are limited, since just a handful of AZD1222 recipients were seropositive for SARS-CoV-2 at baseline. In the small 56-69-year group, the increase in depth fell short of significance, most likely because of low power. Most participants were white British and females outnumbered males, and the authors suggested that clonal diversity may have been underestimated. No day 14 peak-response samples were available, so repertoires were characterized only after the peak T cell response. A significant rise in spike-specific TCR breadth and depth was observed after two AZD1222 doses relative to day 0 and relative to MenACWY recipients. Nearly half of unique spike-specific TCRs reportedly recognized epitopes outside regions mutated in the B.1.351 and B.1.1.7 variants. CD4 TCRs associated with the vaccine covered the entire spike protein, and the dominant responses were in regions 160-218 and 743-854.

With regard to this clone: The target of this receptor is not known. The input lacks base qualities; no much larger clone sits a single base away.

The CDR3 regions of human TCRbeta chains were analyzed by immunosequencing. The source study handled its data this way. Repertoire TCRs were matched against a reference library of SARS-CoV-2-specific TCRs generated with the MIRA antigen-specificity platform. Breadth was defined as the fraction of unique TCRs that were SARS-CoV-2-associated. Depth was defined as the fraction of total T cells that were SARS-CoV-2-associated. Using the MIRA data, every spike-specific TCR was mapped to the spike region that the TCR reacted to and assigned to either a CD4 or a CD8 class. Log10-transformed breadth and depth values were compared by one-way ANOVA with Sidak's multiple comparisons tests. This is the immuneACCESS table as TCRdb keeps it, with only in-frame sequences that have V and J called. A part of the clones is gone; compared with another copy, unresolved V genes explain less than half, and the rest is unexplained. The DNA was the basis for D and trimming; V, J and clone size are from that table. For this sample there are over 150,000 clones; around 87% appear just once. Together, the top ten hold approximately 4.3% of the sample.

The CDR3 spans 10 residues, from the cysteine through the phenylalanine. The CDR3 DNA has 30 bases and is translated from base 1. From a lookup of the germline V gene (reference sequence), CDR1 and CDR2 are GTSNPN and SVGIG. According to the study, the label for this sample's time point signals: about 28 days (+/-7) after the second vaccine dose. AZD1222 recipients with second doses at about 4 weeks or about 12 weeks were pooled, because spike-specific TCR depth and breadth did not differ between schedules. The vaccinee samples were drawn from two UK trials, COV001 and COV002, one of which was a single-blind randomized controlled phase 2/3 trial testing AZD1222 (ChAdOx1 nCoV-19) in healthy adults. For TCRbeta chain sequencing, PBMC samples from trial participants were taken at day 0 and at day 28 after the second dose.

The TCR sequence derives from an adult who received the AZD1222 COVID-19 vaccine. The starting material was peripheral blood, obtained 28 days after the second AZD1222 dose. Recombination joined TRBV30 with TRBJ1-1; too little of a D gene remains to name it. Here is the DNA: TGTGCGTCAAGGCTATCTAGGGCTTTCTTT. This encodes CASRLSRAFF.